Sequencing of this T cell receptor beta chain was carried out in a study of cytomegalovirus exposure and HLA in healthy donors. Produced via immunoSEQ multiplex PCR; TCRdb's table is partial and in-frame only. The repertoire holds more than 140,000 clones, with roughly 89% as singletons. Trimming took 2 bases from V and 4 from J, leaving 15 bases between them. This CDR3 comprises 15 residues. The germline CDR1 and CDR2 sequences are SGHRS and YFSETQ. Sample: PBMCs. This clonotype originated in a woman aged 18-29 years in good health and CMV-seropositive. The chain is built from TRBV5-1 and TRBJ2-5; D may be TRBD2 (6 bases). CDR3 sequence reads: CASSFGTSRGETQYF. The DNA for the CDR3 is TGCGCCAGCAGCTTTGGGACTTCCCGGGGAGAGACCCAGTACTTC.